This TCR beta chain was profiled in a study of T cell repertoires in cytomegalovirus infection. In TCRdb, the reads were re-called with MiXCR into one record per CDR3 protein. The table includes some 920,000 distinct CDR3 sequences, roughly 30% detected once. Points on this clonotype: Its antigen is as yet unknown.

The germline V gene has CDR1 MNHNS and CDR2 SASEGT. This CDR3 is 14 amino acids long. Trimming shortened V by 4 bases and J by 8 bases, and 15 bases separated the two germline ends. The receptor comes from a human donor in good health (CMV status not recorded). Some clones in this sample may be carry-over from other donors' samples. Sequencing was performed on cultured CD8+ T cells from PBMCs, taken from culture after CMV antigen stimulation. The V gene is TRBV6-1, the J gene TRBJ2-1; D uncertain. The CDR3 coding sequence is TGTGCCAGCAGTGTTGGTCTAGTCCCATATGAGCAGTTCTTC. Translated: CASSVGLVPYEQFF.